The entry below gives a single T cell receptor beta chain sequence along with its context. Its antigen is not known. This sample was taken from a study of radiation and T cells in renal cell carcinoma. Study details: Nephrectomy followed 15 Gy stereotactic body radiation by 4 weeks.

Time point given: baseline pretreatment blood. Treatment described: 15 Gy SBRT to primary tumor, nephrectomy 4 weeks later. Blood was sampled at baseline, 2 weeks and 4 weeks after SBRT. This renal cell carcinoma was of the clear cell type. Trimming left V 2 bases short and J 1 base short, with 5 bases between. The CDR3 consists of 14 residues. The germline CDR1 and CDR2 sequences are SGHTA and FQGNSA. Overall study results and limits: In blood, top tumor clones expanded by 2 weeks, shrinking by 4.

Assay used: immunoSEQ multiplex PCR; TCRdb lists only in-frame clones, some missing. The sample lists about 22,000 clones, around 80% occurring once. The sequenced sample was blood, obtained from a patient whose treatment included radiotherapy and nephrectomy. This sequence joins TRBV7-2 and TRBJ2-2; D uncertain. The receptor's source is a man in his 60s with renal cell carcinoma. This CDR3 reads CASSLLGNTGELFF. CDR3 DNA: TGTGCCAGCAGCTTACTCGGGAACACCGGGGAGCTGTTTTTT.